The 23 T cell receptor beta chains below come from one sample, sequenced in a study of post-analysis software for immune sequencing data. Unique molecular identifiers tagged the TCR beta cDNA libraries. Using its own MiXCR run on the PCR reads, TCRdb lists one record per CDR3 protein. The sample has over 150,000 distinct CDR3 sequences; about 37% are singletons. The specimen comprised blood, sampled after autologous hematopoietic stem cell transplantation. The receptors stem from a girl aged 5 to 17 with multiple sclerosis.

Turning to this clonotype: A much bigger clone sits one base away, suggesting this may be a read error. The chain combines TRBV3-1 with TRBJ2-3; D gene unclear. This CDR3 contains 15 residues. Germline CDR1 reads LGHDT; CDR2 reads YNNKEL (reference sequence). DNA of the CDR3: TGTGCCAGCAGCCAGCTAGGTTCCCACACATATACGCAGTATTTT. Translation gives CASSQLGSHTYTQYF.

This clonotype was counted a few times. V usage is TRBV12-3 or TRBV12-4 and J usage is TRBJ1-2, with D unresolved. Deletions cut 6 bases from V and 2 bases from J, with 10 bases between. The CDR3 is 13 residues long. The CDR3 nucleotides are TGTGCCAGCAGGGAAACAGCGAACTATGGCTACACCTTC. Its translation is CASRETANYGYTF.

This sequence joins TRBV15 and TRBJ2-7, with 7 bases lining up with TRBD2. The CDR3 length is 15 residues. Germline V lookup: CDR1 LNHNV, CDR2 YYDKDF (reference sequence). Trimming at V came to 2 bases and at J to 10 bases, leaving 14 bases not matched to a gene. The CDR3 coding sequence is TGTGCCACCAGCAGATCGTCTAGCGGCCGGGAGGCCCAGTACTTC. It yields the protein CATSRSSSGREAQYF.

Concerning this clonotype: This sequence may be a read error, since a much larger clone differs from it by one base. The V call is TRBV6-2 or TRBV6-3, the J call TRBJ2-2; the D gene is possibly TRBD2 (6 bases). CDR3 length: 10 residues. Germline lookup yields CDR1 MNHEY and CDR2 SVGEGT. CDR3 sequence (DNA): TGTGCCAGCAGAGACGGGGGGCTGTTTTTT. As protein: CASRDGGLFF.

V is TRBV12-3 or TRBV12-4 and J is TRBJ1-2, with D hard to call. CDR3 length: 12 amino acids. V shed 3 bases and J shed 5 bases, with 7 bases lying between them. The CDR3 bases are TGTGCCAGCAGTTTTACGGGATATGGCTACACCTTC. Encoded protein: CASSFTGYGYTF.

CDR3 sequence (DNA): TGTGCCACCAGCAGAGAAAGGACAACCTACAATGAGCAGTTCTTC. Protein product: CATSRERTTYNEQFF. This sequence joins TRBV15 and TRBJ2-1, with D possibly TRBD1 on 5 matching bases. The V end lost 0 bases, the J end lost 2 bases, and 8 bases lay between the germline ends. The length of the CDR3 is 15 residues. CDR1 and CDR2 from the germline V gene are LNHNV and YYDKDF (reference sequence).

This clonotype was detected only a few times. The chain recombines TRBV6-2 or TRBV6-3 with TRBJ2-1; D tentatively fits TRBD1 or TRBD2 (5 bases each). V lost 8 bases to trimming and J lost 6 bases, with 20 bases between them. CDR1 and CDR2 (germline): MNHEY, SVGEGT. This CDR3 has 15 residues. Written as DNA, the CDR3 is TGTGCCAGCGACGAGGCAGCGGACAACAGCAATGAGCAGTTCTTC. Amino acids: CASDEAADNSNEQFF.

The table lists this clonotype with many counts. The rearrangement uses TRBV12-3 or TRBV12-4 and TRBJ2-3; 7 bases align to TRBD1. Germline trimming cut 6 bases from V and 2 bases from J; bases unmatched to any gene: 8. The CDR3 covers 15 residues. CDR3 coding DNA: TGTGCCAGCAGCACTAACAGGGGAAACACAGATACGCAGTATTTT. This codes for CASSTNRGNTDTQYF.

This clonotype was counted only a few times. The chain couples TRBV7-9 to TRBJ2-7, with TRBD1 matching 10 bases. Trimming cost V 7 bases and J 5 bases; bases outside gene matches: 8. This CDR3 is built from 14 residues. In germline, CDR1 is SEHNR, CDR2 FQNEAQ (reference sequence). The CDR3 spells CASKAGDRGNEQYF. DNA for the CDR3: TGTGCCAGCAAGGCCGGGGACAGGGGTAACGAGCAGTACTTC.

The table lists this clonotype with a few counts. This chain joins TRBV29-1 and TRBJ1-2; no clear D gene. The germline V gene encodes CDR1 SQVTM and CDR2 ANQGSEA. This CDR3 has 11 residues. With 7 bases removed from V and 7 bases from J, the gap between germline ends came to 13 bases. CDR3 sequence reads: CSATVTGGYTF. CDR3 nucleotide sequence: TGCAGCGCCACGGTAACGGGTGGCTACACCTTC.

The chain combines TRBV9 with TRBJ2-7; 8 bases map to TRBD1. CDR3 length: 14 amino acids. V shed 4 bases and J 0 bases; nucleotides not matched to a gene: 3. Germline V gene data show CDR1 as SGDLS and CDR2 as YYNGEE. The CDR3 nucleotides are TGTGCCAGCAGCCCACAGGGGGTCTCCTACGAGCAGTACTTC. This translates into CASSPQGVSYEQYF.

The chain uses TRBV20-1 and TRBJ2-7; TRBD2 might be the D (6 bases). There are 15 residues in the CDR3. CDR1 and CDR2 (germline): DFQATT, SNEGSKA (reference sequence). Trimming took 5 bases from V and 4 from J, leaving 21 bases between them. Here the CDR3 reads CSAGPHGRVNYEQYF. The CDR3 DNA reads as TGCAGTGCTGGCCCCCACGGGAGAGTCAATTACGAGCAGTACTTC.

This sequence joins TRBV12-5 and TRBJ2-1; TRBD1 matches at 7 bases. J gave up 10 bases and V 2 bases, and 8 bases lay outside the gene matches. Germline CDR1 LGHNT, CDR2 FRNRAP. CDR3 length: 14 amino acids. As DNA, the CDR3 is TGTGCTAGTGGTTTGTTAGGGGGCGAAGGGGAGCAGTTCTTC. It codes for CASGLLGGEGEQFF. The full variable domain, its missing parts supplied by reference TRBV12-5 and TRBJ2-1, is DARVTQTPRHKVTEMGQEVTMRCQPILGHNTVFWYRQTMMQGLELLAYFRNRAPLDDSGMPKDRFSAEMPDATLATLKIQPSEPRDSAVYFCASGLLGGEGEQFFGPGTRLTVL.

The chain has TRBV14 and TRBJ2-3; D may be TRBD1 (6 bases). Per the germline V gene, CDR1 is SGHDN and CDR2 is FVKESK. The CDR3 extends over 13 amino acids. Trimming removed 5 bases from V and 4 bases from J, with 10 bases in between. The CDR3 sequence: CASSGQIADTQYF. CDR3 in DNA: TGTGCCAGCAGCGGACAGATCGCAGATACGCAGTATTTT.

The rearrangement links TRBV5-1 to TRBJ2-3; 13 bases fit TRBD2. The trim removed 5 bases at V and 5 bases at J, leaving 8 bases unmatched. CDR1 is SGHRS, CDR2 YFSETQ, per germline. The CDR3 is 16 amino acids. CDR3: CASSLGLAGDGDTQYF. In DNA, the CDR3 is TGCGCCAGCAGTTTAGGACTAGCGGGAGATGGAGATACGCAGTATTTT.

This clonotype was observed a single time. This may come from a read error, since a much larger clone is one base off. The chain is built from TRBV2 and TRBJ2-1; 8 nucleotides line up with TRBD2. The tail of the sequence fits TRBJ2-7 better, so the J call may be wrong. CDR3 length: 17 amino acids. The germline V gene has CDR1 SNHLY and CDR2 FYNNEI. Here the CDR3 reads CASSEGSGGLVVDEQYF. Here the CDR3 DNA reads TGTGCCAGCAGTGAAGGAAGTGGGGGACTAGTGGTCGATGAGCAGTACTTC.

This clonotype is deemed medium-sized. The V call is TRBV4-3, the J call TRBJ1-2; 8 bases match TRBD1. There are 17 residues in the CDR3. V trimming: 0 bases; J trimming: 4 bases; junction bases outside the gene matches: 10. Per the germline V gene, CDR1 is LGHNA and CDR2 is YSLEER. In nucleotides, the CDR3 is TGCGCCAGCAGCCAAGATCGGTCAGGGGGCTTGATCTATGGCTACACCTTC. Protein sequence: CASSQDRSGGLIYGYTF.

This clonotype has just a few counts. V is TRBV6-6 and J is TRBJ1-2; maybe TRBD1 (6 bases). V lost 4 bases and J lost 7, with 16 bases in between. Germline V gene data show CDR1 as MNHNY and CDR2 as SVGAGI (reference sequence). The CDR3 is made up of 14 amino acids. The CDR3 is CASSLEGGPFGYTF. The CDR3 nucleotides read TGTGCCAGCAGTTTAGAAGGGGGGCCCTTTGGCTACACCTTC.

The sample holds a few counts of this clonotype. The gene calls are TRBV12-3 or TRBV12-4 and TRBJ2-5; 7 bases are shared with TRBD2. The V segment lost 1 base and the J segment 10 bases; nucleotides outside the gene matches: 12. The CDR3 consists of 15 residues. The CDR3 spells CASSLVGGPLGGQYF. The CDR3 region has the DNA TGTGCCAGCAGTTTAGTGGGAGGGCCTCTCGGGGGCCAGTACTTC.

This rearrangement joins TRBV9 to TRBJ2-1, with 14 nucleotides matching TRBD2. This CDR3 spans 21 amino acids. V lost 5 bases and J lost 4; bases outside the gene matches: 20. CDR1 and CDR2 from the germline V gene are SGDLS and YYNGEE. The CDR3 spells CASSHARVPGLAGVTYNEQFF. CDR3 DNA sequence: TGTGCCAGCAGTCACGCACGCGTCCCGGGACTAGCGGGAGTTACTTACAATGAGCAGTTCTTC.

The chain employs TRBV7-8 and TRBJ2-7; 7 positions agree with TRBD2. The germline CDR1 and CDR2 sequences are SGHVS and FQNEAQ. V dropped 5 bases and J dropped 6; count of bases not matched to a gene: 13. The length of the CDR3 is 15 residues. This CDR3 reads CASSTEAGPTCEQYF. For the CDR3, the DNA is TGTGCCAGCAGCACAGAAGCGGGACCCACCTGCGAGCAGTACTTC.

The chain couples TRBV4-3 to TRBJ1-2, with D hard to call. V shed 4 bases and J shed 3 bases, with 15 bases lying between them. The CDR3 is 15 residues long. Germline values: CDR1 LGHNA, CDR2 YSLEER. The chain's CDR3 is CASSPHEGLDYGYTF. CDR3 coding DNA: TGCGCCAGCAGCCCCCATGAGGGCTTAGACTATGGCTACACCTTC.

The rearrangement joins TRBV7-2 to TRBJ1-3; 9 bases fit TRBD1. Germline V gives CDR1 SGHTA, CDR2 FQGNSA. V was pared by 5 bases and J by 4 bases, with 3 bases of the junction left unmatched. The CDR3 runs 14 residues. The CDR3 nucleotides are TGTGCCAGCAGCCCTACAGGGGGCGGAAACACCATATATTTT. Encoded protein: CASSPTGGGNTIYF.